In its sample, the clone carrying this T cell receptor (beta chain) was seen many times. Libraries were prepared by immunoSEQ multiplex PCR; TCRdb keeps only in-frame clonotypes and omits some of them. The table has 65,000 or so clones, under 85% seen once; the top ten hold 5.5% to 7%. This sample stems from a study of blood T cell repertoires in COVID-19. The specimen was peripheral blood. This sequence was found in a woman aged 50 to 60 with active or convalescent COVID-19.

CDR3 coding DNA: TGTGCCAGCAGCCAAGATCTTACGGGAGAGCAGTACTTC. This encodes CASSQDLTGEQYF. The chain joins TRBV14 to TRBJ2-7, with a possible D match to TRBD2 (5 bases). CDR3 size: 13 residues. Germline CDR1 SGHDN, CDR2 FVKESK. V was cut by 0 bases and J by 7 bases, with 10 bases left in between.